The clone carrying this T cell receptor (beta chain) was seen ten or more times. Researchers amplified the TCR beta CDR3 regions from RNA transcripts. HTBI primers drove first-round RT-PCR of the TCR CDR3. TCRdb re-derived calls from the multiplex PCR reads in MiXCR, one entry per CDR3 protein. The data hold about 270,000 distinct CDR3 sequences, with 12% to 15% observed a single time. These data come from a study of T cells in Graves' hyperthyroidism and ophthalmopathy. V was shortened by 1 base and J by 0 bases, with 16 bases between the two germline ends. The CDR3 runs 17 residues. Germline CDR1 is DFQATT and CDR2 is SNEGSKA (reference sequence).

This TCR was sampled from a woman aged 45-65 years with Graves' hyperthyroidism that later progressed to Graves' ophthalmopathy. Sequencing was performed on blood. The chain employs TRBV20-1 and TRBJ1-5, with D maybe TRBD1 (5 bases). The CDR3 protein is CSARVPGRLYSNQPQHF. In DNA, the CDR3 is TGCAGTGCTAGAGTTCCAGGGCGCTTATATAGCAATCAGCCCCAGCATTTT.